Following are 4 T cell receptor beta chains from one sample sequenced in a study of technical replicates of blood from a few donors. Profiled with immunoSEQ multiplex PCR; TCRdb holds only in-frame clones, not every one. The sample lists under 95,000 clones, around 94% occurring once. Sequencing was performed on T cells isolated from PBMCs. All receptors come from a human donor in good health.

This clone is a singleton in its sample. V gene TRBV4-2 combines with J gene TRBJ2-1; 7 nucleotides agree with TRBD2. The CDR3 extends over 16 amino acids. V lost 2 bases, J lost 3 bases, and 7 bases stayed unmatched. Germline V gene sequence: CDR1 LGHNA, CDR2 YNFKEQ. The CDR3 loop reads CASSQRLADVYNEQFF. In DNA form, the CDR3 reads TGTGCCAGCAGCCAAAGGCTAGCGGACGTCTACAATGAGCAGTTCTTC.

The CDR3 DNA reads TGCGCCAGCAGCCTCTCCCTGGGCGGGCCTAGCACAGATACGCAGTATTTT. It yields the protein CASSLSLGGPSTDTQYF. The gene calls are TRBV5-1 and TRBJ2-3; a weak D match, TRBD2 (5 bases). There are 17 residues in the CDR3. V gave up 4 bases and J gave up 0 bases, with 18 bases separating them. CDR1 is SGHRS, CDR2 YFSETQ, per germline.

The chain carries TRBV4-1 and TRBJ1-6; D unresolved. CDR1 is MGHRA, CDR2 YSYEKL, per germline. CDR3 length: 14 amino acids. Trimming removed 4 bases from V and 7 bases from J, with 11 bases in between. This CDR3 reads CASSPGLTNSPLHF. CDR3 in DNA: TGCGCCAGCAGCCCAGGACTGACCAATTCACCCCTCCACTTT.

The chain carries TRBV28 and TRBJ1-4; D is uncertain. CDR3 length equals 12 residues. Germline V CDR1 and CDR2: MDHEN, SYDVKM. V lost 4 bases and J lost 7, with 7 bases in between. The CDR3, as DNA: TGTGCCAGCAGTTCCGGAGCTGAAAAACTGTTTTTT. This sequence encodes CASSSGAEKLFF.